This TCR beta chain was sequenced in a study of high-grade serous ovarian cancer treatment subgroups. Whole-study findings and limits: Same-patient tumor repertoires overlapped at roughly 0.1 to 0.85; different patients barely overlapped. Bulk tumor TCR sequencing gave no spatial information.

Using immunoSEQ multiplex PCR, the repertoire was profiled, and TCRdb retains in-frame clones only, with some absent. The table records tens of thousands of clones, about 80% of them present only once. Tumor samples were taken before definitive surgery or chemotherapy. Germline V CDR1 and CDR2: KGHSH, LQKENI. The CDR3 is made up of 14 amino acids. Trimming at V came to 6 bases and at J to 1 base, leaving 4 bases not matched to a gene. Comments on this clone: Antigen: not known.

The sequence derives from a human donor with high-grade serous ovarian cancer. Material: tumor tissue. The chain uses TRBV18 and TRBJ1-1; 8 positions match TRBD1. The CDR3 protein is CASSPDRGNTEAFF. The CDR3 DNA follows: TGTGCCAGCTCTCCCGACAGGGGGAACACTGAAGCTTTCTTT.